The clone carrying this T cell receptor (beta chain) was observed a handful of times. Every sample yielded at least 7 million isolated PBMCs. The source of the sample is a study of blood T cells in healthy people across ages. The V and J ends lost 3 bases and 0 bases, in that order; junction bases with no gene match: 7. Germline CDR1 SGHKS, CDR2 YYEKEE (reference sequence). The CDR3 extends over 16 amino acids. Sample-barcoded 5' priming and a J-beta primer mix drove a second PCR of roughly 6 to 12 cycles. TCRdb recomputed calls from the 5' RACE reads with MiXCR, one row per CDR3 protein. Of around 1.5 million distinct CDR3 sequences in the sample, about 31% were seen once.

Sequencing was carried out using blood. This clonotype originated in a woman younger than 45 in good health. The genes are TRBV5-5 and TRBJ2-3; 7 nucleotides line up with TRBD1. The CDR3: CASSSWTGTSTDTQYF. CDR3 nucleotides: TGTGCCAGCAGCTCCTGGACAGGTACTAGCACAGATACGCAGTATTTT. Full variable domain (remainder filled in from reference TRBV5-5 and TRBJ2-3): DAGVTQSPTHLIKTRGQQVTLRCSPISGHKSVSWYQQVLGQGPQFIFQYYEKEERGRGNFPDRFSARQFPNYSSELNVNALLLGDSALYLCASSSWTGTSTDTQYFGPGTRLTVL.